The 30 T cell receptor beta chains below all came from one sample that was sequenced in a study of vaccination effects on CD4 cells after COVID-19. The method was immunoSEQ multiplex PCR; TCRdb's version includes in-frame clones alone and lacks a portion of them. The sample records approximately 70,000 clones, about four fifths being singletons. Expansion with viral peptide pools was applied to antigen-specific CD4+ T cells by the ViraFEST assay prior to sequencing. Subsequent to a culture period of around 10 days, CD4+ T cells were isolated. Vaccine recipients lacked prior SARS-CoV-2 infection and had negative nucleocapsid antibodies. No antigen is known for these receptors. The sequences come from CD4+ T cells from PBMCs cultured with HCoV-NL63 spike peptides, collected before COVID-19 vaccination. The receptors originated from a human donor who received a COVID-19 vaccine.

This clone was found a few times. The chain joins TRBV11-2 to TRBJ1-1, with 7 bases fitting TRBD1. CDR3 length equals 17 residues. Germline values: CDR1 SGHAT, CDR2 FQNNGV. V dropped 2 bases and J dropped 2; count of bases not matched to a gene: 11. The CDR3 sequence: CASSLRSWGQLNTEAFF. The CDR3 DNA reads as TGTGCCAGCAGCTTACGGAGTTGGGGACAGTTAAACACTGAAGCTTTCTTT. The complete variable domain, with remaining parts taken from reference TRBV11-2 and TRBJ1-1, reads EAGVAQSPRYKIIEKRQSVAFWCNPISGHATLYWYQQILGQGPKLLIQFQNNGVVDDSQLPKDRFSAERLKGVDSTLKIQPAKLEDSAVYLCASSLRSWGQLNTEAFFGQGTRLTVV.

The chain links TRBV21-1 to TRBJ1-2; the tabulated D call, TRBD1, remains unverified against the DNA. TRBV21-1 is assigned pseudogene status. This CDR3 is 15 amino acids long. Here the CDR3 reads CASSKVGTGVNGYTF. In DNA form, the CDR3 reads TGTGCCAGCAGCAAAGTGGGGACAGGGGTTAATGGCTACACCTTC.

The CDR3 DNA reads TGTGCCAGCAGCTTAGGCTTCCCAGGAGTCTATGGCTACACCTTC. Translation: CASSLGFPGVYGYTF. The chain is built from TRBV7-2 and TRBJ1-2; D is undetermined. Trimming stripped 1 base from V and 4 bases from J, with 13 bases between. The V gene's germline CDR1 is SGHTA and CDR2 FQGNSA. This CDR3 has 15 amino acids.

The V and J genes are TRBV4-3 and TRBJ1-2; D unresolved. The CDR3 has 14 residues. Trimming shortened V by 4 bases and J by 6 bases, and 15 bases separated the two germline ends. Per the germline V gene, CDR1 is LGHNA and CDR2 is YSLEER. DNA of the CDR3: TGCGCCAGCAGCCCGCGGCATGGTTTGGATGGCTACACCTTC. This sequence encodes CASSPRHGLDGYTF.

CDR3 residues: CSVDNEEAGETQYF. DNA of the CDR3: TGCAGCGTTGACAACGAGGAGGCCGGAGAGACCCAGTACTTC. The V and J genes are TRBV29-1 and TRBJ2-5; D perhaps matches TRBD2 (5 bases). Looked up from germline, CDR1 is SQVTM and CDR2 is ANQGSEA. Trimming removed 3 bases from V and 4 bases from J, with 15 bases in between. The CDR3 is made up of 14 amino acids.

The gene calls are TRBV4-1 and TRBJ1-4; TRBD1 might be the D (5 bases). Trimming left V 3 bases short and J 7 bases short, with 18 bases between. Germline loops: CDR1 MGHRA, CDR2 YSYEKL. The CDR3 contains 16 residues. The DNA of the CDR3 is TGCGCCAGCAGCCACCATACAGACAGCCCGGGTGAAAAACTGTTTTTT. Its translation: CASSHHTDSPGEKLFF.

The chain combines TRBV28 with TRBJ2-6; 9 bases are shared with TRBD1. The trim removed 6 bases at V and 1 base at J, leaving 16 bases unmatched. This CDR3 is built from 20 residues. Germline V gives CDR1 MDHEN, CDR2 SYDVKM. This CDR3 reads CASSPGRRDRALSGANVLTF. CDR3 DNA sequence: TGTGCCAGCAGCCCGGGACGAAGGGACAGGGCATTATCTGGGGCCAACGTCCTGACTTTC. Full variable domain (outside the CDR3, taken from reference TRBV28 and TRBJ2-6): DVKVTQSSRYLVKRTGEKVFLECVQDMDHENMFWYRQDPGLGLRLIYFSYDVKMKEKGDIPEGYSVSREKKERFSLILESASTNQTSMYLCASSPGRRDRALSGANVLTFGAGSRLTVL.

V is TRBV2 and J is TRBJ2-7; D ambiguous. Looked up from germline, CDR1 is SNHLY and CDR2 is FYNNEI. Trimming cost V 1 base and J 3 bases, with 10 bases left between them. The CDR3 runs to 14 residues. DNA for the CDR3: TGTGCCAGCAGTGAAGGCGTATTCAACTACGAGCAGTACGTC. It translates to CASSEGVFNYEQYV.

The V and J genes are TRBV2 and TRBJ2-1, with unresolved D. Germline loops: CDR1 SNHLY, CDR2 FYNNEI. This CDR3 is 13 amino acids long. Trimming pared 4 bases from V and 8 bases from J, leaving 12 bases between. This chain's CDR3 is CASSVIDGDEQFF. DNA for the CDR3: TGTGCCAGCAGTGTGATCGATGGCGATGAGCAGTTCTTC. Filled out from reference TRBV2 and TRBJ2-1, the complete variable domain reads EPEVTQTPSHQVTQMGQEVILRCVPISNHLYFYWYRQILGQKVEFLVSFYNNEISEKSEIFDDQFSVERPDGSNFTLKIRSTKLEDSAMYFCASSVIDGDEQFFGPGTRLTVL.

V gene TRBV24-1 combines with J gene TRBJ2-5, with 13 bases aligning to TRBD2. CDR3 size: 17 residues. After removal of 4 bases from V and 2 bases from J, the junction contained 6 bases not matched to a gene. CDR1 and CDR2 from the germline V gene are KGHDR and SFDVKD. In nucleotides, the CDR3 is TGTGCCACCAGTGACCTCGGGACTAGCGGGGAGCAAGAGACCCAGTACTTC. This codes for CATSDLGTSGEQETQYF.

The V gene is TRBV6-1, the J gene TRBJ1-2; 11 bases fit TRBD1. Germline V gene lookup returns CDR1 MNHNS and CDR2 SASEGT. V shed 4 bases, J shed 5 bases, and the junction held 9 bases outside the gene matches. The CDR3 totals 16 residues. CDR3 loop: CASSVLGGTGGYGYTF. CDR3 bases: TGTGCCAGCAGTGTCCTGGGCGGGACAGGGGGTTATGGCTACACCTTC.

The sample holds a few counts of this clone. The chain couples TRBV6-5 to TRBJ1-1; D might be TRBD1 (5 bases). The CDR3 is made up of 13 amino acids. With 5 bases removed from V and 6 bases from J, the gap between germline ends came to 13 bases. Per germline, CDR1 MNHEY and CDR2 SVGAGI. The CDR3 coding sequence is TGTGCCAGCAGTCAGGTGCAGGGCCCTGAAGCTTTCTTT. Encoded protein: CASSQVQGPEAFF.

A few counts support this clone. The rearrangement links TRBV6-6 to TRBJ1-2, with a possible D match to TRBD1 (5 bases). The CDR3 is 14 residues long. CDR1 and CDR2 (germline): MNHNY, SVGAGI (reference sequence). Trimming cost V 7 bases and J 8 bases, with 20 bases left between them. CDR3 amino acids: CASNNQRNRFGYTF. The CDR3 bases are TGTGCCAGCAACAACCAGAGAAACAGGTTCGGCTACACCTTC.

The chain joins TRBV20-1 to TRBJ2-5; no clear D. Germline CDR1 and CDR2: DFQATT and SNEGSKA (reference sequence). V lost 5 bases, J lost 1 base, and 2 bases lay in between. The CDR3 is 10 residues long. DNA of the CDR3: TGCAGTGCTTTCCAAGAGACCCAGTACTTC. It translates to CSAFQETQYF.

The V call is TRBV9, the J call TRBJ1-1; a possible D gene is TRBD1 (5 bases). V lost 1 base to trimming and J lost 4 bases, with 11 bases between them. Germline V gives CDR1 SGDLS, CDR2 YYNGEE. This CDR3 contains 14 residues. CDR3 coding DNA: TGTGCCAGCAGCGTAATTACGGGGGGCACTGAAGCTTTCTTT. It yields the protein CASSVITGGTEAFF. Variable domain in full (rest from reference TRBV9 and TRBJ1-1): DSGVTQTPKHLITATGQRVTLRCSPRSGDLSVYWYQQSLDQGLQFLIQYYNGEERAKGNILERFSAQQFPDLHSELNLSSLELGDSALYFCASSVITGGTEAFFGQGTRLTVV.

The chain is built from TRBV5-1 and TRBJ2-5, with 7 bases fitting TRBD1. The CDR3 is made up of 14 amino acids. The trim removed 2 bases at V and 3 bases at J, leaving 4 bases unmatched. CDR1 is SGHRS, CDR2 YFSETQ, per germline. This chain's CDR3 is CASSLGGAEETQYF. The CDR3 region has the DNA TGCGCCAGCAGCTTAGGGGGCGCGGAAGAGACCCAGTACTTC.

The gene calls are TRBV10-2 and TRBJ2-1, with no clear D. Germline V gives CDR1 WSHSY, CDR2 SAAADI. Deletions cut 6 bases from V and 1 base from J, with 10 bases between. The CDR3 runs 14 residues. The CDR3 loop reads CASRRDSSYNEQFF. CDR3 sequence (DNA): TGCGCCAGCAGAAGGGATTCTTCCTACAATGAGCAGTTCTTC.

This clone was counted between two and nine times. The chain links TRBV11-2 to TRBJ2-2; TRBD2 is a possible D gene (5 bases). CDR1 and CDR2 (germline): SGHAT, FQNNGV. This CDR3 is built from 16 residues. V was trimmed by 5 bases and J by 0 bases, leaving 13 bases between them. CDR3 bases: TGTGCCAGCAGCAAAGGGCCCGGGGCGAACACCGGGGAGCTGTTTTTT. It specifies CASSKGPGANTGELFF.

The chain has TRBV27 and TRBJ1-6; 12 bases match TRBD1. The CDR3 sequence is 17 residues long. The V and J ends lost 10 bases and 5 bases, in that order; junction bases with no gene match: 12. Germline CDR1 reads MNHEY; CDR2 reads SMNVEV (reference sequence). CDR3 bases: TGTGCCACCAGGAGGGGGACAGGGGGCTCTGATAATTCACCCCTCCACTTT. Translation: CATRRGTGGSDNSPLHF.

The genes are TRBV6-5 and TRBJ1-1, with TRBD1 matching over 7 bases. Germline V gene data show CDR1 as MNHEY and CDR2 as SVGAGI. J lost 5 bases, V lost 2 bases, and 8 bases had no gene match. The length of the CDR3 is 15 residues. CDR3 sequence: CASSYRDRVRTEAFF. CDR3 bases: TGTGCCAGCAGTTACCGCGACAGGGTGAGGACTGAAGCTTTCTTT.

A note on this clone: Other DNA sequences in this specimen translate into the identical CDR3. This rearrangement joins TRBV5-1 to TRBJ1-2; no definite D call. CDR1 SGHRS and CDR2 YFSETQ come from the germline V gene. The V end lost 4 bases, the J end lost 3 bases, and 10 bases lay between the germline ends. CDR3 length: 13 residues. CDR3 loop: CASSRDGDYGYTF. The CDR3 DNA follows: TGCGCCAGCAGCCGAGACGGTGACTATGGCTACACCTTC.

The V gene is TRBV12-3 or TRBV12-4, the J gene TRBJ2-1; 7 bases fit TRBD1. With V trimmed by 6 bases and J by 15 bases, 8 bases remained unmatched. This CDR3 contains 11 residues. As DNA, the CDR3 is TGTGCCAGCAGCCGACAGGGATGGGCGTTCTTC. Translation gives CASSRQGWAFF.

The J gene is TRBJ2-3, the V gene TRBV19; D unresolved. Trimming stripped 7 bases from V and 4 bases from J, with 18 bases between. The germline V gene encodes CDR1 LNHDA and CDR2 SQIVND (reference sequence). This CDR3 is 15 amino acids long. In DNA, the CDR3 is TGTGCCAGTAAAGGGCCACGGCGGACGGCAGATACGCAGTATTTT. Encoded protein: CASKGPRRTADTQYF.

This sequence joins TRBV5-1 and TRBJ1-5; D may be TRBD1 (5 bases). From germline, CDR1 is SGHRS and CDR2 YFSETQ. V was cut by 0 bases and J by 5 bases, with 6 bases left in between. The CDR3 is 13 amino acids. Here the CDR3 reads CASSLGGDQPQHF. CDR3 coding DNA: TGCGCCAGCAGCTTGGGAGGGGATCAGCCCCAGCATTTT.

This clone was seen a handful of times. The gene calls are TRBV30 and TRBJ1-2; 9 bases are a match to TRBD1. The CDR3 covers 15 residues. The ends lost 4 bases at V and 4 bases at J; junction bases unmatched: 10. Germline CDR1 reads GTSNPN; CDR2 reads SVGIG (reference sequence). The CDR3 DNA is TGTGCCTGGATTGACAGGGGGAAGGCGAGCTATGGCTACACCTTC. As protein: CAWIDRGKASYGYTF. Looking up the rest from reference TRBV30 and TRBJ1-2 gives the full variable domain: SQTIHQWPATLVQPVGSPLSLECTVEGTSNPNLYWYRQAAGRGLQLLFYSVGIGQISSEVPQNLSASRPQDRQFILSSKKLLLSDSGFYLCAWIDRGKASYGYTFGSGTRLTVV.

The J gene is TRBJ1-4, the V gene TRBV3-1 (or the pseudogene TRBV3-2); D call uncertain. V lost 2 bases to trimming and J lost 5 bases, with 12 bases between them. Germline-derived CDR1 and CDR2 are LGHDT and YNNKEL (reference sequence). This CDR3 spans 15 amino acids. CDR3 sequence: CASSQPISSNEKLFF. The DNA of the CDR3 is TGTGCCAGCAGCCAACCGATCTCCTCAAATGAAAAACTGTTTTTT.

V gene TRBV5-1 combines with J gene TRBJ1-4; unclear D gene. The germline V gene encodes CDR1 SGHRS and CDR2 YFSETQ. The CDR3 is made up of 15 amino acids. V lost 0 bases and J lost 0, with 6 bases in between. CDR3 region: CASSLGPATNEKLFF. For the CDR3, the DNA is TGCGCCAGCAGCTTGGGGCCGGCAACTAATGAAAAACTGTTTTTT. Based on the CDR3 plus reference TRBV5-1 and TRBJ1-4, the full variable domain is KAGVTQTPRYLIKTRGQQVTLSCSPISGHRSVSWYQQTPGQGLQFLFEYFSETQRNKGNFPGRFSGRQFSNSRSEMNVSTLELGDSALYLCASSLGPATNEKLFFGSGTQLSVL.

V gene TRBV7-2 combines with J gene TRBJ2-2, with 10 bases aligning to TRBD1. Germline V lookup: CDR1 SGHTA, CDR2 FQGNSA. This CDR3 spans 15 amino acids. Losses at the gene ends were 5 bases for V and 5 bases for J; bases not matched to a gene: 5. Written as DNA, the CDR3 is TGTGCCAGCAGCCCGGGACAGGGGAGGACCGGGGAGCTGTTTTTT. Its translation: CASSPGQGRTGELFF.

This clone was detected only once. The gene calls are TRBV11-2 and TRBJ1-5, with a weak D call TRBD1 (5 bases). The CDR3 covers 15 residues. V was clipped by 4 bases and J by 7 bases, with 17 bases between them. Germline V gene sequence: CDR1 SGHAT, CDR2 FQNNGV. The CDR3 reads CASSYGGIRGQPQHF. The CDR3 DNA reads TGTGCCAGCAGCTACGGGGGGATAAGGGGCCAGCCCCAGCATTTT.

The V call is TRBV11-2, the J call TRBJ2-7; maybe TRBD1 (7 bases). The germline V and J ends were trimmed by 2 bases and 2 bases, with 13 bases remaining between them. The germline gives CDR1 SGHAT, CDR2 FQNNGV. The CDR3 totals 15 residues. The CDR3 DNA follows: TGTGCCAGCAGCTTAAGCCAGGGGGAGGCCTACGAGCAGTACGTC. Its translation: CASSLSQGEAYEQYV.